What follows describes a single T cell receptor (beta chain). Its matching antigen is unknown. Positive CCR7 selection of CD45RO-negative cells yielded the naive CD8 cells, and terminally differentiated effector memory CD45RA+ cells were excluded. Only in-frame clones appear in the TCRdb table, and some are missing; sequencing was by immunoSEQ multiplex PCR. The sample has millions of clones, approximately 94% seen once; the top ten hold 0.85% to 1.3%. The CDR3 is 18 residues long. The V end lost 3 bases, the J end lost 7 bases, and 25 bases lay between the germline ends. Germline V lookup: CDR1 MDHEN, CDR2 SYDVKM. The data stem from a study of shared clonotypes between healthy human individuals. Whole-study results and caveats: With a few donors compared, approximately 5% of naive CD4 clonotypes were shared. In contrast to clonotypes shared by all four donors, non-shared clonotypes had lower generation probabilities.

Material for sequencing was naive CD8+ T cells sorted from blood. The chain carries TRBV28 and TRBJ2-1; possible D gene TRBD1, 5 bases. This sequence was found in a man aged 18 to 29 in good health. CDR3 amino acids: CASSFTYLVGDGQNEQFF. The DNA of the CDR3 is TGTGCCAGCAGTTTCACCTACCTGGTAGGGGATGGACAAAATGAGCAGTTCTTC.